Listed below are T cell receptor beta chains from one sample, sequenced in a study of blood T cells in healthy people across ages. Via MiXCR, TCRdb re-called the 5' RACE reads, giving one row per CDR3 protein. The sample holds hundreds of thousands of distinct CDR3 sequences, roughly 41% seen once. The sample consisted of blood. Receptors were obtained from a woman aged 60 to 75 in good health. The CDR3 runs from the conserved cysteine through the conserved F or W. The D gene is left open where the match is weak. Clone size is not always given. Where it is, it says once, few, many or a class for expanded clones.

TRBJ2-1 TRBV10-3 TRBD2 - TGTGCCATCAGTGATCCCCGGACTAGCGGGAGCAATGAGCAGTTCTTC CAISDPRTSGSNEQFF
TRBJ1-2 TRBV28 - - TGTGCCAGCAGTAGCCTTTATGGCTACACCTTC CASSSLYGYTF
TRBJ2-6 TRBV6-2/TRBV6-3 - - TGTGCCAGCAGCCGGGATGGGGCCAACGTCCTGACTTTC CASSRDGANVLTF
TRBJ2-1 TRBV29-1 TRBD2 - TGCAGCGGGTCGACGGGGGGGGAGTACAATGAGCAGTTCTTC CSGSTGGEYNEQFF
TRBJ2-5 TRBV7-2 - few TGTGCCAGCAGCTTAGACAGACTCCAAGAGACCCAGTACTTC CASSLDRLQETQYF
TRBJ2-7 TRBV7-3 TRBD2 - TGTGCCAGCAGCTTTCACCGGGACTACTCCTACGAGCAGTACTTC CASSFHRDYSYEQYF
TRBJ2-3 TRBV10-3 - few TGTGCCATCAGTCCCAGGGCGGAGGCAGATACGCAGTATTTT CAISPRAEADTQYF
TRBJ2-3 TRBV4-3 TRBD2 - TGCGCCAGCAGCCGGGGCGGGAGTCCCACAGATACGCAGTATTTT CASSRGGSPTDTQYF
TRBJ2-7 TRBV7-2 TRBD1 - TGTGCCAGCAGCCCCCTACAGGGGCTGGGGTACTTC CASSPLQGLGYF
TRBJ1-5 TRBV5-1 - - TGCGCCAGCAGCCTAGGGACCGCGCATCAGCCCCAGCATTTT CASSLGTAHQPQHF
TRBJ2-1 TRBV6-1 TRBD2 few TGTGCCAGCAGTGAAGAGAGTAGCGGGGATCTGTACAATGAGCAGTTCTTC CASSEESSGDLYNEQFF
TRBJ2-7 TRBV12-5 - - TGTGCTAGTAGCGCCATGCCCACGGCGACCTACGAGCAGTACTTC CASSAMPTATYEQYF
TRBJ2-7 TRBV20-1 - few TGCAGTGCTCCCGGTAGAAGGCTAGGGGCCGAGCAGTACTTC CSAPGRRLGAEQYF
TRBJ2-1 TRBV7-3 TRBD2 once TGTGCCAGCAGCTTAATCCCCGGTAGCGGGAGGGTCGAGGAGACCCAGTTCTTC CASSLIPGSGRVEETQFF
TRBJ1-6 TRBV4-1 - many TGCGCCAGCAGCCAAGATAGCCCCACGTCACCCCTCCACTTT CASSQDSPTSPLHF
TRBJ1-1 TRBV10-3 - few TGTGCCATCAGTGGACAGGAGAACACTGAAGCTTTCTTT CAISGQENTEAFF
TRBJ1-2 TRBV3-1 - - TGTGCCAGCAGCGAACTATCAGGGTCCAACTATGGCTACACCTTC CASSELSGSNYGYTF
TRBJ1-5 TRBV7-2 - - TGTGCCAGCAGCTCAGAGGGGTCAACGGGCAGCAATCAGCCCCAGCATTTT CASSSEGSTGSNQPQHF
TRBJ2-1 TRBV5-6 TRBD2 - TGTGCCAGCAGCCTCGTCGGGGGGGCAGTAAATGAGCAGTTCTTC CASSLVGGAVNEQFF
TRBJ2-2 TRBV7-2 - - TGTGCCAGCAGCTTAAGTTACGGTGACGGGGAGCTGTTTTTT CASSLSYGDGELFF
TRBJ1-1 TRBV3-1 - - TGTGCCAGCAGCCAAGCGTACGGGACGTACACTGAAGCTTTCTTT CASSQAYGTYTEAFF
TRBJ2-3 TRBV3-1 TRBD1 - TGTGCCAGCAGCCAAGAACCAGGGGGTACGCAGTATTTT CASSQEPGGTQYF
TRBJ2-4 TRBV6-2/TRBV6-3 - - TGTGCCAGCACCAATGGAGGGGCAGTAGCCAAAAACATTCAGTACTTC CASTNGGAVAKNIQYF
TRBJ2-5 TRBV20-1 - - TGCAGTGCTAGATTGACCGGAATCGCCCAGTACTTC CSARLTGIAQYF
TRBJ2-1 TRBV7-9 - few TGTGCCAGCAGCTCCCGGGGTGGTGTACGCAATGAGCAGTTCTTC CASSSRGGVRNEQFF
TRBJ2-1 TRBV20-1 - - TGCAGTGCTAGAGAAACCTATGGGAGGAAATACAATGAGCAGTTCTTC CSARETYGRKYNEQFF
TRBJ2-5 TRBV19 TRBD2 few TGTGCCAGTAGTAATCTAGCGGGTGCAACCCAAGAGACCCAGTACTTC CASSNLAGATQETQYF
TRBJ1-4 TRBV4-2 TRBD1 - TGTGCCAGCAGCCGCGTGGGACAGGTCACTAATGAAAAACTGTTTTTT CASSRVGQVTNEKLFF
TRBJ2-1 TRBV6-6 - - TGTGCCAGCAGTAACTCGGCGGGAAGCTCCTACGAGCGGTTCTTC CASSNSAGSSYERFF
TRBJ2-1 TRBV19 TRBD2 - TGTGCCAGTAGTATAGGCGGGGGAGTGTACAATGAGCAGTTCTTC CASSIGGGVYNEQFF
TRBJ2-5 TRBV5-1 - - TGCGCCAGCAGCTTGGGGTCTGCTAATCAAGGGACCCAGTACTTC CASSLGSANQGTQYF
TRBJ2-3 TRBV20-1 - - TGCAGTGCTAGAGATCCGGGGGCAAGGGGGGCTACAGATACGCAGTATTTT CSARDPGARGATDTQYF
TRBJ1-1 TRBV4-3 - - TGCGCCAGCAGCCGGGGAGAGAACACTGAAGCTTTCTTT CASSRGENTEAFF
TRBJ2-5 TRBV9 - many TGTGCCAGCAGCGTAGGGGGTGATCTGGGGGAGACCCAGTACTTC CASSVGGDLGETQYF
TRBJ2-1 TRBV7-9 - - TGTGCCAGCAGCTCTACGACAGGAGGGTACAATGAGCAGTTCTTC CASSSTTGGYNEQFF
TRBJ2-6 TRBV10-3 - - TGTGCCATCAGTGAGTCGAGTGGGGCCAACGTCCTGACTTTC CAISESSGANVLTF
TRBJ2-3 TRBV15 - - TGTGCCACCAGCCCCCAAGGCAGCCAAACAGATACGCAGTATTTT CATSPQGSQTDTQYF
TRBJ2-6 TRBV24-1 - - TGTGCCACCAGTGATCCCACCGGGACGGATTCCTCTGGGGCCAACGTCCTGACTTTC CATSDPTGTDSSGANVLTF
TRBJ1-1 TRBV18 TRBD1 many TGTGCCAGCTCACCACAGGGGGCAACGAACACTGAAGCTTTCTTT CASSPQGATNTEAFF
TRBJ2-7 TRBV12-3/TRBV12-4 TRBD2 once TGTGCCAGCAGTCCTAGCGGGGGGAGGTACTTC CASSPSGGRYF
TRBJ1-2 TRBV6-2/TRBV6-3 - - TGTGCCAGCAGTTATAGTGCCTATGGCTACACCTTC CASSYSAYGYTF
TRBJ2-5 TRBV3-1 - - TGTGCCAGCAGCCCCCGGCCTGAATACAATGAGCAGTACTTC CASSPRPEYNEQYF
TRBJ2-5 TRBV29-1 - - TGCAGCGCGGAAGGGGGGGGGCGTGAGACCCAGTACTTC CSAEGGGRETQYF
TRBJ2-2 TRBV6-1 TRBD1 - TGTGCCAGCAGTGAAGAGAACAGGGGCACCGGGGAGCTGTTTTTT CASSEENRGTGELFF
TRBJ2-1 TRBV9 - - TGTGCCAGCAGCGAGAGATACGGGAGTAGACCGTTCTTC CASSERYGSRPFF
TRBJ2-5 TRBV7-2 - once TGTGCCAGCAGCTTGGCTCGTAATGAGCAGTACTTC CASSLARNEQYF
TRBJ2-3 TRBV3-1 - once TGTGCCAGCAGCTACGACAGCTATACAGATACGCAGTATTTT CASSYDSYTDTQYF
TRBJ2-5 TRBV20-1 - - TGCAGTGCTAGGTGGCTTCAAGAGACCCAGTACTTC CSARWLQETQYF
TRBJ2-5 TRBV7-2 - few TGTGCCAGCAGCTTGAGACAGAATGAGCAGTACTTC CASSLRQNEQYF
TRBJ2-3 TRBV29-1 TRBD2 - TGCAGCGTTGTTCGGACTAGCGGGAGAACGGCAGATACGCAGTATTTT CSVVRTSGRTADTQYF
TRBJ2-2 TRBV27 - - TGTGCCAGCAGTCCTCCCTCGGCGCAGTACGCCGGGGAGCTGTTTTTT CASSPPSAQYAGELFF
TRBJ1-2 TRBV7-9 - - TGTGCCAGCAGCTTAATCCCGAGCCAGCTATCCTATGGCTACACCTTC CASSLIPSQLSYGYTF
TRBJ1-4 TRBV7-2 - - TGTGCCAGCAGCCCTCGGGCGGGGGATGAAAAACTGTTTTTT CASSPRAGDEKLFF
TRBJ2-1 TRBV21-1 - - TGTGCCAGCAGCGCCGGACACCTCAATGAGCAGTTCTTC CASSAGHLNEQFF